This T cell receptor (beta chain) emerged from a study of shared clonotypes between healthy human individuals. Findings and limits, study-wide: The small donor group covered limited genetic and exposure diversity. Tissues were not sampled, only blood, and their repertoires likely differ.

Each subset's genomic DNA was shared equally among a number of immunoSEQ plates. Here immunoSEQ multiplex PCR was the method, and the copy in TCRdb shows in-frame clones only, minus some. The sample lists about 870,000 clones, about 92% occurring once. V lost 6 bases, J lost 5 bases, and 20 bases lay in between. Germline V gene data show CDR1 as SGDLS and CDR2 as YYNGEE. The CDR3 is 16 amino acids. Cells designated naive CD8 were CD45RO-negative and were positively selected for CCR7, with terminally differentiated effector memory CD45RA+ cells excluded. Worth noting for this clone: No antigen is known for it.

J is TRBJ2-2 and V is TRBV9; possibly TRBD1 for D (5 bases). Sequencing input: naive CD8+ T cells sorted from blood. The TCR sequence derives from a man in his thirties or forties in good health. The DNA for the CDR3 is TGTGCCAGCACTCCCGAGTTAGGGGCCGGTACCGGGGAGCTGTTTTTT. Residues: CASTPELGAGTGELFF.